The 27 T cell receptor beta chains below all came from one sample that was sequenced in a study of blood T cell repertoires in COVID-19. Data came from immunoSEQ multiplex PCR; TCRdb stores just in-frame clones and leaves some out. The profile covers some 180,000 clones, with about 80% appearing a single time and around 19% taken by the ten largest. Sequenced sample: PBMCs or T cells enriched from blood (not recorded which). All receptors derive from a woman aged 65 to 85 in a cohort exposed to, infected with or recovered from COVID-19 (not recorded which).

V gene TRBV27 combines with J gene TRBJ2-1, with D possibly matching TRBD1 (5 bases). CDR1 is MNHEY, CDR2 SMNVEV, per germline (reference sequence). CDR3 length: 15 residues. Trimming removed 4 bases from V and 1 base from J, with 11 bases in between. The CDR3 region is CASSSGPGSYNEQFF. CDR3 bases: TGTGCCAGCAGTTCAGGGCCGGGTTCCTACAATGAGCAGTTCTTC.

This chain links TRBV15 with TRBJ2-1, with 10 bases lining up with TRBD1. Trimming cost V 5 bases and J 8 bases; bases outside gene matches: 9. CDR3 length: 15 residues. The germline V gene encodes CDR1 LNHNV and CDR2 YYDKDF (reference sequence). The CDR3, as DNA: TGTGCCACCAGCCCAGGGGGGACAGGGGTCCATGAGCAGTTCTTC. It yields the protein CATSPGGTGVHEQFF.

CDR3 sequence reads: CASSLDFQGTTEAFF. As DNA, the CDR3 is TGTGCCAGCAGCTTGGATTTCCAGGGGACGACTGAAGCTTTCTTT. The chain uses TRBV5-4 and TRBJ1-1; TRBD1 might be the D (6 bases). Germline CDR1 SGHNT, CDR2 YYREEE (reference sequence). V lost 0 bases and J 5 bases, leaving 14 bases between the germline ends. CDR3 length equals 15 residues.

The gene calls are TRBV7-9 and TRBJ2-5, with 7 bases fitting TRBD1. The V gene's germline CDR1 is SEHNR and CDR2 FQNEAQ (reference sequence). The CDR3 is 14 amino acids. V lost 6 bases and J lost 5; bases outside the gene matches: 9. The CDR3 bases are TGTGCCAGCAGGAGGACAGGCATGTCGGAGACCCAGTACTTC. It encodes CASRRTGMSETQYF.

This clone has only one observation. This sequence joins TRBV28 and TRBJ2-7; 8 nucleotides agree with TRBD1. Germline values: CDR1 MDHEN, CDR2 SYDVKM. V lost 5 bases, J lost 1 base, and 10 bases stayed unmatched. The CDR3 spans 16 residues. CDR3 loop: CASSGSDRARSYEQYF. The CDR3 region has the DNA TGTGCCAGCAGTGGATCGGACAGGGCTAGATCCTACGAGCAGTACTTC.

This clone was recorded many times. The chain is built from TRBV3-1 (or the pseudogene TRBV3-2) and TRBJ2-7; 7 nucleotides agree with TRBD2. V was clipped by 11 bases and J by 2 bases; unmatched bases: 12. This CDR3 comprises 14 residues. Per the germline V gene, CDR1 is LGHDT and CDR2 is YNNKEL (reference sequence). In nucleotides, the CDR3 is TGTGCCGCAGAGGCGGGAGCCCCAACCTACGAGCAGTACTTC. This translates into CAAEAGAPTYEQYF.

The V call is TRBV28, the J call TRBJ2-5; TRBD1 aligns across 7 bases. Germline V CDR1 and CDR2: MDHEN, SYDVKM. The CDR3 totals 13 residues. Trimming cost V 4 bases and J 5 bases; bases outside gene matches: 4. CDR3: CASSSTGTETQYF. The CDR3 region has the DNA TGTGCCAGCAGTTCGACAGGGACGGAGACCCAGTACTTC.

This clone is labeled as large. This chain uses TRBV6-5 with TRBJ1-2; TRBD1 agrees at 8 bases. V trimming: 8 bases; J trimming: 7 bases; junction bases outside the gene matches: 6. Germline V gene sequence: CDR1 MNHEY, CDR2 SVGAGI. The CDR3 has 12 amino acids. Written as DNA, the CDR3 is TGTGCCAGCGGTACAGGGGGAAGTGGCTACACCTTC. Residues: CASGTGGSGYTF.

CDR3 loop: CASSLRTSGSNTGELFF. CDR3 nucleotide sequence: TGTGCCAGCAGCTTAAGAACTAGCGGGAGCAACACCGGGGAGCTGTTTTTT. The chain recombines TRBV7-3 with TRBJ2-2; 11 bases fit TRBD2. With 1 base clipped from V and 2 bases from J, the junction kept 3 bases outside the gene matches. Germline assignment: CDR1 SGHTA and CDR2 FQGTGA. The CDR3 has 17 residues.

The rearrangement joins TRBV7-3 to TRBJ1-2, with TRBD1 identical over 9 bases. V trimming: 5 bases; J trimming: 4 bases; junction bases outside the gene matches: 5. CDR3 length: 14 amino acids. Germline V gene sequence: CDR1 SGHTA, CDR2 FQGTGA. The CDR3 loop is CASSIGTGPYGYTF. The CDR3 DNA follows: TGTGCCAGCAGCATAGGGACAGGGCCCTATGGCTACACCTTC.

This rearrangement joins TRBV4-3 to TRBJ2-3, with TRBD2 matching over 13 bases. The CDR3 is made up of 16 amino acids. V trimming: 5 bases; J trimming: 6 bases; junction bases outside the gene matches: 8. The germline V gene has CDR1 LGHNA and CDR2 YSLEER. CDR3 in DNA: TGCGCCAGCAGCGTCTTGAGGACTAGCGGGAGTGATACGCAGTATTTT. Amino acid sequence: CASSVLRTSGSDTQYF.

V usage is TRBV27 and J usage is TRBJ1-2; 7 bases match TRBD1. CDR3 length: 13 amino acids. Germline V lookup: CDR1 MNHEY, CDR2 SMNVEV (reference sequence). After removal of 2 bases from V and 6 bases from J, the junction contained 3 bases not matched to a gene. The CDR3 DNA reads as TGTGCCAGCAGTTTAAGACAGGGTAATGGCTACACCTTC. Protein: CASSLRQGNGYTF.

This clone appeared a single time. This chain connects TRBV7-9 to TRBJ2-3; 7 bases are shared with TRBD2. CDR1 is SEHNR and CDR2 is FQNEAQ in the germline V gene (reference sequence). The CDR3 has 16 amino acids. V shed 2 bases, J shed 0 bases, and the junction held 5 bases outside the gene matches. The DNA for the CDR3 is TGTGCCAGCAGCTTATATGCGGGAGTAAGCACAGATACGCAGTATTTT. It codes for CASSLYAGVSTDTQYF. Full variable domain (missing parts from reference TRBV7-9 and TRBJ2-3): DTGVSQNPRHKITKRGQNVTFRCDPISEHNRLYWYRQTLGQGPEFLTYFQNEAQLEKSRLLSDRFSAERPKGSFSTLEIQRTEQGDSAMYLCASSLYAGVSTDTQYFGPGTRLTVL.

This clone was seen only a few times. The chain employs TRBV19 and TRBJ1-6; perhaps TRBD1 as D (6 bases). The germline gives CDR1 LNHDA, CDR2 SQIVND (reference sequence). The V end was cut by 5 bases, the J end by 9 bases, with 20 bases between. The CDR3 length is 16 residues. The CDR3, as DNA: TGTGCCAGTAGTTCATCGACAGGCGGTAACTCTTCACCCCTCCACTTT. Protein sequence: CASSSSTGGNSSPLHF.

This sequence joins TRBV7-2 and TRBJ2-7; TRBD2 might be the D (6 bases). The CDR3 is made up of 13 amino acids. Looked up from germline, CDR1 is SGHTA and CDR2 is FQGNSA. V was clipped by 1 base and J by 3 bases, with 7 bases between them. In nucleotides, the CDR3 is TGTGCCAGCAGCTTAGTGGGGGGCTACGAGCAGTACTTC. This gives the protein CASSLVGGYEQYF.

The chain is built from TRBV7-3 and TRBJ1-1; weak D call: TRBD1 (6 bases). Germline V gene sequence: CDR1 SGHTA, CDR2 FQGTGA. The CDR3 covers 13 residues. V lost 5 bases and J lost 1, with 8 bases in between. CDR3 coding DNA: TGTGCCAGCAGCATACAGGGGAACACTGAAGCTTTCTTT. Protein product: CASSIQGNTEAFF.

V is TRBV10-2 and J is TRBJ2-7; D is perhaps TRBD1 (6 bases). The V gene's germline CDR1 is WSHSY and CDR2 SAAADI. This CDR3 contains 14 residues. Trimming removed 3 bases from V and 4 bases from J, with 13 bases in between. The CDR3 sequence: CASSEQGGFYEQYF. Written as DNA, the CDR3 is TGCGCCAGCAGTGAACAGGGTGGATTTTACGAGCAGTACTTC.

CDR3 loop: CASSRSSTDTQYF. The CDR3 coding sequence is TGTGCCAGCAGCAGATCTAGCACAGATACGCAGTATTTT. The rearrangement uses TRBV6-5 and TRBJ2-3; D gene unclear. V was trimmed by 6 bases and J by 0 bases, leaving 7 bases between them. CDR3 length: 13 amino acids. Looked up from germline, CDR1 is MNHEY and CDR2 is SVGAGI.

CDR3 protein: CASSLGTGNTGELFF. CDR3 DNA: TGCGCCAGCAGCTTGGGGACAGGGAACACCGGGGAGCTGTTTTTT. The rearrangement links TRBV5-1 to TRBJ2-2, with 7 bases lining up with TRBD1. Unmatched junction bases numbered 0, after V lost 0 bases and J lost 1 base. Germline assignment: CDR1 SGHRS and CDR2 YFSETQ. The length of the CDR3 is 15 residues.

Only one count was recorded for this clone. The rearrangement links TRBV5-1 to TRBJ2-3; D is possibly TRBD1 (6 bases). CDR1 SGHRS and CDR2 YFSETQ come from the germline V gene. The CDR3 loop spans 16 amino acids. V dropped 3 bases and J dropped 2 bases, with 16 bases sitting between them. This CDR3 is CASSSTRGSPTDTQYF. The CDR3 bases are TGCGCCAGCAGCTCCACCAGGGGTTCTCCCACAGATACGCAGTATTTT.

The chain's CDR3 is CASSPGGGSSYNEQFF. Here the CDR3 DNA reads TGTGCCAGCTCACCCGGCGGCGGGAGCTCCTACAATGAGCAGTTCTTC. The gene calls are TRBV18 and TRBJ2-1; 7 bases are shared with TRBD2. Germline-derived CDR1 and CDR2 are KGHSH and LQKENI. Losses at the gene ends were 3 bases for V and 0 bases for J; bases not matched to a gene: 5. This CDR3 has 16 amino acids. Variable domain in full (rest from reference TRBV18 and TRBJ2-1): NAGVMQNPRHLVRRRGQEARLRCSPMKGHSHVYWYRQLPEEGLKFMVYLQKENIIDESGMPKERFSAEFPKEGPSILRIQQVVRGDSAAYFCASSPGGGSSYNEQFFGPGTRLTVL.

The V gene is TRBV27, the J gene TRBJ2-7; 7 bases align to TRBD1. Germline V CDR1 and CDR2: MNHEY, SMNVEV (reference sequence). J gave up 3 bases and V 2 bases, and 7 bases lay outside the gene matches. This CDR3 has 15 amino acids. The CDR3 DNA sequence: TGTGCCAGCAGTTTAGGGGGCAGGGGGATCTACGAGCAGTACTTC. Translation: CASSLGGRGIYEQYF.

The chain uses TRBV5-1 and TRBJ1-1; tentative D call: TRBD1 (5 bases). The length of the CDR3 is 15 residues. Trimming cost V 6 bases and J 9 bases, with 24 bases left between them. The V gene's germline CDR1 is SGHRS and CDR2 YFSETQ. The CDR3 region is CASTHNGGVEGKAFF. The CDR3 DNA is TGCGCCAGCACCCACAATGGGGGGGTGGAGGGGAAAGCTTTCTTT.

This chain connects TRBV5-1 to TRBJ1-4, with D unclear. The CDR3 sequence is 14 residues long. V was clipped by 2 bases and J by 3 bases, with 8 bases between them. Germline V gene data show CDR1 as SGHRS and CDR2 as YFSETQ. CDR3 amino acids: CASSLNAANEKLFF. CDR3 coding DNA: TGCGCCAGCAGCTTAAACGCAGCTAATGAAAAACTGTTTTTT.

The chain has TRBV4-3 and TRBJ2-7, with TRBD2 matching 7 bases. CDR1 is LGHNA and CDR2 is YSLEER in the germline V gene. The CDR3 length is 15 residues. The V and J ends lost 1 base and 4 bases, in that order; junction bases with no gene match: 7. The CDR3 bases are TGCGCCAGCAGCCAAGCGACGGGAGGTTCGTACGAGCAGTACTTC. Translation gives CASSQATGGSYEQYF.

The chain links TRBV19 to TRBJ1-5; possibly TRBD1 for D (5 bases). V shed 5 bases and J shed 0 bases, with 14 bases lying between them. There are 16 residues in the CDR3. Germline CDR1 LNHDA, CDR2 SQIVND (reference sequence). The CDR3 bases are TGTGCCAGTAGTCTACCCCGTGGGGCTAGCAATCAGCCCCAGCATTTT. Translation gives CASSLPRGASNQPQHF.

The CDR3 here is CASSMGQGVVNTEAFF. Here the CDR3 DNA reads TGTGCCAGCAGCATGGGACAGGGCGTCGTGAACACTGAAGCTTTCTTT. The rearrangement links TRBV5-4 to TRBJ1-1, with 9 bases identical to TRBD1. V was clipped by 4 bases and J by 0 bases; unmatched bases: 7. There are 16 residues in the CDR3. CDR1 is SGHNT, CDR2 YYREEE, per germline (reference sequence).